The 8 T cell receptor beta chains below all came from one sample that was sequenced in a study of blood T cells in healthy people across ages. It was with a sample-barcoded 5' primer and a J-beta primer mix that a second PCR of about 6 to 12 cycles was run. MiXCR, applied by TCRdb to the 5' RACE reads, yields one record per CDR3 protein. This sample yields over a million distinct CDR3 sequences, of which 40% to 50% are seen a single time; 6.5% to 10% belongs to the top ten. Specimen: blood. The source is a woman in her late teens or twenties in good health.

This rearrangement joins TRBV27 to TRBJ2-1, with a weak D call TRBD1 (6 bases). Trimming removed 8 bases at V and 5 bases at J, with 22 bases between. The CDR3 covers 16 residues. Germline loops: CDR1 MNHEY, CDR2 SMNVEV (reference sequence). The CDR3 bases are TGTGCCAGCTCCCCCGAGATCCGGGACAAGGACAATGAGCAGTTCTTC. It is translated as CASSPEIRDKDNEQFF.

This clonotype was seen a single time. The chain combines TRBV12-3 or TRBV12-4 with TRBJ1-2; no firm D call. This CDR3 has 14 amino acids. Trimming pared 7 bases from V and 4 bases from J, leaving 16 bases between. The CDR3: CASTKSVPIYGYTF. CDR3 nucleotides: TGTGCCAGCACCAAAAGCGTTCCTATCTATGGCTACACCTTC.

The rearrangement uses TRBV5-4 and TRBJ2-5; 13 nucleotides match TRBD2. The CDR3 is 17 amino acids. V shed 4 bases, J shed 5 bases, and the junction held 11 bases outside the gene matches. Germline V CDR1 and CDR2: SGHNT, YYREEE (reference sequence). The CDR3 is CASSQDEGLAGSETQYF. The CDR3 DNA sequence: TGTGCCAGCAGCCAGGACGAGGGACTAGCGGGGTCTGAGACCCAGTACTTC.

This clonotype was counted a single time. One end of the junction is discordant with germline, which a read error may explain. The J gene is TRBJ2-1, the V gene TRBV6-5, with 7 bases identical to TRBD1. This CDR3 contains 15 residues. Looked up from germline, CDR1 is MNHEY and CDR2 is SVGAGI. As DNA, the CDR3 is TGTGCCAGCAGGCCCGACAGGGCTTCCTACAATGGGCAGTTCTTC. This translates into CASRPDRASYNGQFF.

CDR3 in amino acids: CASSAGTVNNEQFF. DNA for the CDR3: TGTGCCAGCAGTGCCGGGACAGTCAACAATGAGCAGTTCTTC. The V call is TRBV6-1, the J call TRBJ2-1; 7 bases line up with TRBD1. The ends lost 4 bases at V and 5 bases at J; junction bases unmatched: 5. CDR1 and CDR2 from the germline V gene are MNHNS and SASEGT. The CDR3 contains 14 residues.

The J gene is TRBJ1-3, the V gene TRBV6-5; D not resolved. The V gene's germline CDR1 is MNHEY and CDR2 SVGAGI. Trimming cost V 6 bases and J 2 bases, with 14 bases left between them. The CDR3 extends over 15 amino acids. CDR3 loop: CASRLASQAGNTIYF. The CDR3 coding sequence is TGTGCCAGCAGGCTCGCATCGCAGGCTGGAAACACCATATATTTT.

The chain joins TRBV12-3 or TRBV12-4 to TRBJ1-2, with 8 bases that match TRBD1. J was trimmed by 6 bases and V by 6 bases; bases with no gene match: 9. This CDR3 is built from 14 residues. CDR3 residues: CASSPGQGVHGYTF. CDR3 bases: TGTGCCAGCAGCCCTGGACAGGGAGTCCATGGCTACACCTTC.

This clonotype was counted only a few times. This chain's CDR3 is CSAGKGLVYEQYF. The CDR3 bases are TGCAGTGCTGGGAAGGGGCTGGTTTACGAGCAGTACTTC. The V call is TRBV20-1, the J call TRBJ2-7, with TRBD1 as a possible D gene (5 bases). Trimming pared 5 bases from V and 4 bases from J, leaving 15 bases between. Germline CDR1 DFQATT, CDR2 SNEGSKA (reference sequence). The CDR3 spans 13 residues.